This TCR beta chain was found in a study of identical twins (dated by TCRdb to the mid-2010s). About the study as a whole: TCR alpha and beta repertoires from monozygotic twins, unrelated adults of various ages and cord blood were deep-sequenced to test whether fetal clonotypes persist. To rule out contamination, replicate twin experiments were performed at different times with different library preparation protocols.

V is clipped by 6 bases and J by 2 bases, and the sequence between their germline boundaries is 18 bases long. The CDR3 sequence holds 16 residues, the cysteine and phenylalanine included. The retained sequence is limited to the CDR3, 48 bases, with the frame set at the first base. Reading the germline V gene gives CDR1 SGHRS and CDR2 YFSETQ. Every donor was a healthy Caucasian. The twin cohort consisted of three pairs of female monozygotic twins, all aged roughly 18 to 30 years. Positive isolation kits from Invitrogen were used to isolate the CD4+ and CD8+ T cell populations. Study-level results and caveats: Invariant T cells such as MAIT and iNKT could partly confound zero-insertion analyses, although diverse VJ usage argued against such confounding for most clonotypes. In beta out-of-frame sequences, excess twin sharing was weaker, because having fewer shared sequences lowered the signal-to-noise ratio. In monozygotic twins, recombination models systematically underestimated out-of-frame TCR alpha sharing, but the models matched the sharing seen between unrelated individuals. Compared with coincidental sharing between unrelated individuals, out-of-frame TCR alpha sequences shared between twins had an excess of sequences with low generation probability. Because the same donors could not be followed over many years, the conclusions depended on cross-sectional statistical analysis. Abundant cord blood beta clonotypes had fewer insertions, young adult naive repertoires showed a similar but weaker trend, and memory repertoires showed no such trend.

This clonotype was found a few times. Its target antigen remains unknown. No much larger clonotype is one base removed from it; base qualities were not supplied. Libraries came from 5' RACE. The listed sequencing device is Illumina HiSeq 2000. Template switching added a universal primer binding site, and the final cDNA carried a unique molecular identifier that allowed TCR cDNA molecules to be counted accurately. Specific primers in the conserved constant-segment region were used to synthesize first-strand cDNA for TCR alpha and beta chains. To control for contamination, every cDNA library was double barcoded, receiving both a SMART-Mk sample barcode and Illumina barcodes. TruSeq adapter sequences and Illumina sample barcodes were added in two successive PCR steps. Sequencing of the TCR alpha and beta cDNA libraries was done on the Illumina HiSeq platform using custom primers. The study's processing was this. MiGEC was used to process raw reads and extract unique molecular identifiers, and MiXCR was used to find CDR3 positions. For each individual, recombination models were inferred using an EM algorithm with the repgenHMM and IGoR tools. The analysis of shared clonotypes was done with the tcR package in R, with sharing normalized by the product of cloneset sizes. To study raw recombination without the effects of thymic and clonal selection, out-of-frame nonproductive sequences were analyzed. TCRdb reprocessing: public reads trimmed at Q25 with fastp, clones called with MiXCR, in-frame beta chains kept. Rows are combined by CDR3 protein, so each entry shows the most common genes and DNA. For this entry, the V and J calls and clone size follow TCRdb and not the study's own pipeline. The sample profile shows approximately 490,000 distinct CDR3 sequences; 20% to 25% of them were found once. The ten biggest clones cover approximately 0.52% of the sample.

These sequences were also reported in another study, on yellow fever vaccine responses in identical twins. The second investigation adds: According to the authors, in identical twins the way T cells responded to vaccination appeared partly convergent and partly personalized. In the study, vaccine-responding T cell clones were precisely tracked in identical twins.

The sequencing input was CD4+ T cells sorted from blood. The chain uses TRBV5-1 and TRBJ2-1, with the D call perhaps TRBD1 or TRBD2, as 6 bases match in each case. The clonotype comes from a woman aged 18-30 years in good health. The CDR3 reads as follows: CASTPPKGGTYNEQFF. The DNA is TGCGCCAGCACCCCCCCGAAGGGGGGAACCTACAATGAGCAGTTCTTC. Where the CDR3 stops, the reference TRBV5-1 and TRBJ2-1 genes take over; the full variable domain is KAGVTQTPRYLIKTRGQQVTLSCSPISGHRSVSWYQQTPGQGLQFLFEYFSETQRNKGNFPGRFSGRQFSNSRSEMNVSTLELGDSALYLCASTPPKGGTYNEQFFGPGTRLTVL.